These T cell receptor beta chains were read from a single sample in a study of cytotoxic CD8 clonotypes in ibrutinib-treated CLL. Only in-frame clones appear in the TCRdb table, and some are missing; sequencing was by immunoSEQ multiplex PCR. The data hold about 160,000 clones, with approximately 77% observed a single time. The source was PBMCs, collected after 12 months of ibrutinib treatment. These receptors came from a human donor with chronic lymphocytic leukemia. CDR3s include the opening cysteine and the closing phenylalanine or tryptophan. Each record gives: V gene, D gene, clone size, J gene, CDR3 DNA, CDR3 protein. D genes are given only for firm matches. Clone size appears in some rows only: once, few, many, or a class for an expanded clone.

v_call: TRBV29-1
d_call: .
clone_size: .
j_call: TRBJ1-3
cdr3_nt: TGCAGCGCCCGCGGTGGAAGAGGAAACACCATATATTTT
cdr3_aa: CSARGGRGNTIYF

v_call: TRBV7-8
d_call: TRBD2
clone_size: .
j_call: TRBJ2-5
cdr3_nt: TGTGCCAGCGGGGGGGTTAAAGAAACCCAGTACTTC
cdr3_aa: CASGGVKETQYF

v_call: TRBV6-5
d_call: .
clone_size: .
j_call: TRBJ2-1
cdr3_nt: TGTGCCAGCAGGAGTCTCAATGAGCAGTTCTTC
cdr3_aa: CASRSLNEQFF

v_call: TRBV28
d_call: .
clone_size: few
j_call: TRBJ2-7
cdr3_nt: TGTGCCAGCTTTACGCCGGGGTCCTACGAGCAGTACTTC
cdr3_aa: CASFTPGSYEQYF

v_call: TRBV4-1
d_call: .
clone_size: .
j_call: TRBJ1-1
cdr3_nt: TGCGCCAGCAGCCAAATTCCCCCCCTGGCCGGCACTGAAGCTTTCTTT
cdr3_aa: CASSQIPPLAGTEAFF

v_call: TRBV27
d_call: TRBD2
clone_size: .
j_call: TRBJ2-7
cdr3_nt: TGTGCCAGCAGTCGCTCTTTTAGCGGGAGCTCCGAGCAGTACTTC
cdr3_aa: CASSRSFSGSSEQYF

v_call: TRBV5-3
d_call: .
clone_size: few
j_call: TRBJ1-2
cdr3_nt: TGTGCCAGAAGCTTGGAACAGAGCTATGGCTACACCTTC
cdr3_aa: CARSLEQSYGYTF

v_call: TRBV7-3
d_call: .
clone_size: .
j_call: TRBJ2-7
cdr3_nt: TGTGCCAGCAGCTTAGCCCAGGGGAACGAGCAGTACTTC
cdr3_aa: CASSLAQGNEQYF

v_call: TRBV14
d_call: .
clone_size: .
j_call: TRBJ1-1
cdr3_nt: TGTGCCAGCAGCCACGACAGGAACACTGAAGCTTTCTTT
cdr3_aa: CASSHDRNTEAFF

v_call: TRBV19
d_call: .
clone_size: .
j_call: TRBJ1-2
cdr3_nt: TGTGCCAGTAGTATGCTAAAGGACAGATATGGCTACACCTTC
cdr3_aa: CASSMLKDRYGYTF

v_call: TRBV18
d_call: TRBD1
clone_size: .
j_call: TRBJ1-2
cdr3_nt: TGTGCCAGCTCACCCGGGACAGTGAATGGCTACACCTTC
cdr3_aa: CASSPGTVNGYTF

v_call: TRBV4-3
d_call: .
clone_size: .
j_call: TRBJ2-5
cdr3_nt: TGCGCCAGCAGCCAAGACAGAGAAGAGACCCAGTACTTC
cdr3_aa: CASSQDREETQYF

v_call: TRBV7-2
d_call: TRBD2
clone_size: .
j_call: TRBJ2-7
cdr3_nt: TGTGCCAGCAGCCGGACTAGTGGCTTCTCGTACTTC
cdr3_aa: CASSRTSGFSYF

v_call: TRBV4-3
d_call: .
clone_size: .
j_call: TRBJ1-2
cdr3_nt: TGCGCCAGCAGCCCAATCGGCCGGGGGTTCTTAAACTATGGCTACACCTTC
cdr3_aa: CASSPIGRGFLNYGYTF

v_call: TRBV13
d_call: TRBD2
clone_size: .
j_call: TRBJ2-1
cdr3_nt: TGTGCCAGCAGCTCCGTCATGGGAGGGAACCCAAATGAGCAGTTCTTC
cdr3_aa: CASSSVMGGNPNEQFF

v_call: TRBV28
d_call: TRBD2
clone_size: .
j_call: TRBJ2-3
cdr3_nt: TGTGCCAGCGGGGGGGACAGCACAGATACGCAGTATTTT
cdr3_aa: CASGGDSTDTQYF

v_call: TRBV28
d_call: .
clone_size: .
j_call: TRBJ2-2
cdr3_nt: TGTGCCAGCAGTCCTCGGACCGGGGAGCTGTTTTTT
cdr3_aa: CASSPRTGELFF

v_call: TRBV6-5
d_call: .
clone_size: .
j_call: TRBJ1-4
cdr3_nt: TGTGCCAGCCGTCGGGCGGGATCTGGCGAAAAACTGTTTTTT
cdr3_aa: CASRRAGSGEKLFF

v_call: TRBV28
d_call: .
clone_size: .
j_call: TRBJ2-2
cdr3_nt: TGTGCCAGCAGACTGGGACAGAACACCGGGGAGCTGTTTTTT
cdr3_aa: CASRLGQNTGELFF

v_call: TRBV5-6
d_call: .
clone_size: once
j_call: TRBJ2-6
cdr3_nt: TGTGCCAGCAGCTTGGGGGGATACTCTGGGGCCAACGTCCTGACTTTC
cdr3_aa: CASSLGGYSGANVLTF

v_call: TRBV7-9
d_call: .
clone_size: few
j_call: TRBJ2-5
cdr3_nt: TGTGCCAGCAGCTCGACTAAGGGGGCGCGGGGGGAGACCCAGTACTTC
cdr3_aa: CASSSTKGARGETQYF

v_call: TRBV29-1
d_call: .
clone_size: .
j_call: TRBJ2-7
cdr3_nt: TGCAGCGTTGAGTCTCCAGGGGCGGACTCCTACGAGCAGTACTTC
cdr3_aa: CSVESPGADSYEQYF

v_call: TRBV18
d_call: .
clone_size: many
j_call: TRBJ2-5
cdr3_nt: TGTGCCAGCTCCCCTCTATCGGGAGAGACCCAGTACTTC
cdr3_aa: CASSPLSGETQYF

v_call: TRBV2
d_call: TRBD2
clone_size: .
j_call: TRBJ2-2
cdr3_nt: TGTGCCAGCAGTGAACGCGGACCGAGGACTAGCGGGGGGTCTAAGCGGTTGGCCGGGGAGCTGTTTTTT
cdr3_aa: CASSERGPRTSGGSKRLAGELFF

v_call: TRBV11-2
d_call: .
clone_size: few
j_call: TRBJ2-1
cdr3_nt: TGTGCCAGCAGCTTAGATTTCAGGGTACGCCTTTACAATGAGCAGTTCTTC
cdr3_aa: CASSLDFRVRLYNEQFF

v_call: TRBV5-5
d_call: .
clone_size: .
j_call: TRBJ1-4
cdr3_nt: TGTGCCAGCAGCGTACAACTACCGGGACCCGAAAAACTGTTTTTT
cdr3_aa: CASSVQLPGPEKLFF

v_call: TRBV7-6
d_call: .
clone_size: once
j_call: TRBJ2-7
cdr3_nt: TGTGCCAGCAGCCCAGATTTCTCCTACGAGCAGTACTTC
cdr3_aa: CASSPDFSYEQYF

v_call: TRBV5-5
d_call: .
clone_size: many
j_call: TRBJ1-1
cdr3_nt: TGTGCCAGCAGCTTGATTGGAGTCGGGGGGATTAACACTGAAGCTTTCTTT
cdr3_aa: CASSLIGVGGINTEAFF

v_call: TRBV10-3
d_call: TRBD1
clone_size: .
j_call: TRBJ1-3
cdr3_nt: TGTGCCATCAGTGAGTCGACAGGGCGAGGAAACACCATATATTTT
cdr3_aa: CAISESTGRGNTIYF

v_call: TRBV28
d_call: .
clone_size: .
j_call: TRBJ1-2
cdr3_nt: .
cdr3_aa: CASSFGAGNYGYTF

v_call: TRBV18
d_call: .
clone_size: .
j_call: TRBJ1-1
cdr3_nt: TGTGCCAGCCTTCGGAGCACTGAAGCTTTCTTT
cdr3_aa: CASLRSTEAFF

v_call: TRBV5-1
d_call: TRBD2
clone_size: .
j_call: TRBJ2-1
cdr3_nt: TGCGCCAGCAGCTTAAGACTAGCGGGGGACAATGAGCAGTTCTTC
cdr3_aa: CASSLRLAGDNEQFF

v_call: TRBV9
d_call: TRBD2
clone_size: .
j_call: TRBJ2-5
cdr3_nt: TGTGCCAGCTCTGGGGGTAGCGGGGCCGGGGAGACCCAGTACTTC
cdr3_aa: CASSGGSGAGETQYF

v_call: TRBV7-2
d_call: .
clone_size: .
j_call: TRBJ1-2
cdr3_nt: TGTGCCAGCAGCTTAGTTACTGGGCCGAATGGCTACACCTTC
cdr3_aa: CASSLVTGPNGYTF

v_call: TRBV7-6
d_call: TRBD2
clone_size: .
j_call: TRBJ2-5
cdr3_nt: TGTGCCAGCAGCTCCGTAAGGGGGAAGGGACTAGCGAGAGAGACCCAGTACTTC
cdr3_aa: CASSSVRGKGLARETQYF

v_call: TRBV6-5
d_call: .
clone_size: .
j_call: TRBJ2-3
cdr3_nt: TGTGCCAGCAGTTGGACAGATACGCAGTATTTT
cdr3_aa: CASSWTDTQYF

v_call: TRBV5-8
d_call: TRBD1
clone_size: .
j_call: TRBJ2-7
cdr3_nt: TGTGCCAGCAGGCTTTCAGCGGGGACAGGGATGGACGAGCAGTACTTC
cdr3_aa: CASRLSAGTGMDEQYF

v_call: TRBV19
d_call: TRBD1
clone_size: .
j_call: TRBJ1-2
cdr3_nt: TGTGCCAGTAGTATGCCAGGGGGCTATGGCTACACCTTC
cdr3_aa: CASSMPGGYGYTF

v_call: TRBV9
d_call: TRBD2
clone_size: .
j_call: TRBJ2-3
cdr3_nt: TGTGCCAGCAGCGTAGGGGACCTCCTAGCGGCGAGCACAGATACGCAGTATTTT
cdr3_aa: CASSVGDLLAASTDTQYF

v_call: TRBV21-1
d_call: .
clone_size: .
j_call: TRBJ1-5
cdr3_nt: TGTGCCAGCAGCGGACGGACGGGAAGCAATCAGCCCCAGCATTTT
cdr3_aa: CASSGRTGSNQPQHF

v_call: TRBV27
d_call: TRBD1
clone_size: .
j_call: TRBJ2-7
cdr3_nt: TGTGCCAGCAGTTTAGGAGGCGGGACAGGGGGTCACGAGCAGTACTTC
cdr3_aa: CASSLGGGTGGHEQYF

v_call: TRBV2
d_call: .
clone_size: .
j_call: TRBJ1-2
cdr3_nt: TGTGCCAGCAGTGACCGCGGAGGCCGTGACCCCTATGGCTACACCTTC
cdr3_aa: CASSDRGGRDPYGYTF

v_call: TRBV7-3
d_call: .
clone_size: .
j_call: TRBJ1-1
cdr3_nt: TGTGCCAGCAGCCTACAGGAGAACACTGAAGCTTTCTTT
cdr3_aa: CASSLQENTEAFF

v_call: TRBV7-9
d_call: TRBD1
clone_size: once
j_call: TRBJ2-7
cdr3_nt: TGTGCCAGCAGCTTACAGGGGGCTCATGAGCAGTACTTC
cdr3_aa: CASSLQGAHEQYF

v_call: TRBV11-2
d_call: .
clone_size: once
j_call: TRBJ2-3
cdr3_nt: TGTGCCAGCAGCCCAAATGCAGATACGCAGTATTTT
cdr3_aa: CASSPNADTQYF

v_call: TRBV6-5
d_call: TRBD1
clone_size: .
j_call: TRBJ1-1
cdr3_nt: TGTGCCAGCAGTCGGACAGGGCTTGAAGCTTTCTTT
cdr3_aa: CASSRTGLEAFF

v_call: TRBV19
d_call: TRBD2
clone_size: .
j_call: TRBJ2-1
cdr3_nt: TGTGCCAGTAAGGGACTAGCGGGCGGTGGTAACTACAATGAGCAGTTCTTC
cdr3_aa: CASKGLAGGGNYNEQFF

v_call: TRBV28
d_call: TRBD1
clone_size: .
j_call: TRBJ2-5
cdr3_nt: TGTGCCAGCAGTTTAGCCTCTGGGACAGGGACCCCCTCAGAGACCCAGTACTTC
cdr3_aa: CASSLASGTGTPSETQYF

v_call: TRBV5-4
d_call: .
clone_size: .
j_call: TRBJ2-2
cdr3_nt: TGTGCCAGCAGCGTGCAGAACACCGGGGAGCTGTTTTTT
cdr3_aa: CASSVQNTGELFF

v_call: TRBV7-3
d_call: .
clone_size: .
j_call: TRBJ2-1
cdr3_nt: TGTGCCAGCAGCTTAACCTCCTACAATGAGCAGTTCTTC
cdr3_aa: CASSLTSYNEQFF

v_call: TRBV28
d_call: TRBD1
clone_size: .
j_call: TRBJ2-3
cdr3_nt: TGTGCCAGCAGTCCGGACAGGCTCCTCACAGATACGCAGTATTTT
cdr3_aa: CASSPDRLLTDTQYF

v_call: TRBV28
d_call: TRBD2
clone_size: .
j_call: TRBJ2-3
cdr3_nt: TGTGCCAGCAGTCTCCCGGGGGGAGGCACAGATACGCAGTATTTT
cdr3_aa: CASSLPGGGTDTQYF